The 7 T cell receptor beta chains below come from one sample, sequenced in a study of blood T cell repertoires in COVID-19 (dated by TCRdb to 2018 to 2020). The library relied on the immunoSEQ multiplex PCR assay. TCRdb mirrors the immuneACCESS table, restricted to in-frame sequences. Some clones are absent from its copies; in checked studies, under half trace to an unresolved V gene, and the reason for the others is unknown. This sample has roughly 190,000 clones in its table, and 80% to 90% of those were observed once. The ten top clones hold about an eighth of the sample. The sequenced sample was PBMCs or T cells enriched from blood (not recorded which). The origin of the receptors is a man aged 40-55 years who had recovered from COVID-19.

The chain uses TRBV5-1 and TRBJ1-2; 8 bases align to TRBD1. This CDR3 is built from 13 residues. Germline-derived CDR1 and CDR2 are SGHRS and YFSETQ. V shed 6 bases and J 7 bases; nucleotides not matched to a gene: 8. The CDR3 region has the DNA TGCGCCAGCACCCCGACAGGGGAGGGTGGCTACACCTTC. Amino acid sequence: CASTPTGEGGYTF.

The chain combines TRBV24-1 with TRBJ1-2, with 8 bases identical to TRBD1. Germline V gene sequence: CDR1 KGHDR, CDR2 SFDVKD. The ends lost 6 bases at V and 8 bases at J; junction bases unmatched: 7. The CDR3 length is 13 residues. The chain's CDR3 is CATSRGQGHGYTF. CDR3 nucleotide sequence: TGTGCCACCAGTCGAGGACAGGGACACGGCTACACCTTC.

The chain combines TRBV7-3 with TRBJ2-1; D is undetermined. The V and J ends lost 2 bases and 4 bases respectively, with 9 bases between them. CDR3 length: 14 amino acids. Germline assignment: CDR1 SGHTA and CDR2 FQGTGA. CDR3 loop: CASSLDDFYNEQFF. The CDR3 DNA sequence: TGTGCCAGCAGCTTAGATGACTTTTACAATGAGCAGTTCTTC. Looking up the rest from reference TRBV7-3 and TRBJ2-1 gives the full variable domain: GAGVSQTPSNKVTEKGKYVELRCDPISGHTALYWYRQSLGQGPEFLIYFQGTGAADDSGLPNDRFFAVRPEGSVSTLKIQRTERGDSAVYLCASSLDDFYNEQFFGPGTRLTVL.

This sequence joins TRBV13 and TRBJ1-1; D is uncertain. Germline V gene sequence: CDR1 PRHDT, CDR2 FYEKMQ (reference sequence). Between the trimmed V and J ends, which lost 1 base and 4 bases, there was a span of 7 bases. The CDR3 has 13 residues. The chain's CDR3 is CASSLDLGTEAFF. CDR3 coding DNA: TGTGCCAGCAGCTTAGATCTCGGCACTGAAGCTTTCTTT.

This clone was seen once. This rearrangement joins TRBV4-1 to TRBJ2-2, with D perhaps matching TRBD1 (5 bases). The CDR3 consists of 14 residues. From germline, CDR1 is MGHRA and CDR2 YSYEKL. V gave up 5 bases and J gave up 6 bases, with 13 bases separating them. The CDR3 loop reads CASSKGRIPGELFF. CDR3 coding DNA: TGCGCCAGCAGCAAGGGGCGCATTCCCGGGGAGCTGTTTTTT.

The J gene is TRBJ2-1, the V gene TRBV27; TRBD2 matches 13 bases. Germline V lookup: CDR1 MNHEY, CDR2 SMNVEV (reference sequence). The CDR3 runs to 18 residues. V was pared by 5 bases and J by 7 bases, with 14 bases of the junction left unmatched. CDR3 bases: TGTGCCAGCAGTGCGCGCATCCAAGGGACTAGCGGGACGAATGAGCAGTTCTTC. As protein: CASSARIQGTSGTNEQFF.

This chain joins TRBV5-1 and TRBJ2-2; 10 nucleotides line up with TRBD1. V lost 0 bases to trimming and J lost 7 bases; unmatched junction nucleotides: 9. Germline V gene lookup returns CDR1 SGHRS and CDR2 YFSETQ. The CDR3 has 17 residues. The CDR3 bases are TGCGCCAGCAGCTTGGGTAGGGACAGGGGACCGTTCGGGGAGCTGTTTTTT. Amino acid sequence: CASSLGRDRGPFGELFF.